The subject of this entry is one T cell receptor beta chain. Its antigen is not known. The data belong to a study of T cells expressing NK-cell markers. As for the study in general: The sequencing cohort of eight donors included seven HCMV-seropositive individuals and one seronegative individual. Study observations and caveats: The CD3+CD56-NKG2C+ fraction was also led by these clonotypes in several donors.

TCRdb reanalyzed the 5' RACE reads, giving one entry per CDR3 protein sequence and no DNA. This listing includes some 460,000 distinct CDR3 sequences. Germline values: CDR1 SNHLY, CDR2 FYNNEI. This CDR3 is built from 14 residues. The receptor was derived from a woman in her forties or fifties in good health. This chain connects TRBV2 to TRBJ2-7. The sample taken for sequencing was blood T cells: a sorted CD56 or NKG2C T cell subset, CD4+ or CD8+ T cells, or bulk PBMC T cells (not recorded which). Here the CDR3 reads CASTLDGISYEQYF.